The 20 T cell receptor beta chains listed next were all sequenced from one sample in a study of CD8+CD57+ T cells in acquired aplastic anemia (dated by TCRdb to about 2018). Patients chosen for sequencing had shown expansion of CD8+CD57+ cells by flow cytometry. Data came from an Illumina HiSeq 2000. Profiling of TCR beta VDJ combinations and CDR3 sequences used genomic DNA as the template. TCRdb itself trimmed the public reads at Q25 with fastp, ran MiXCR and retained productive beta chains. Entries that share a CDR3 protein sequence are merged under the most common genes and DNA. In all, the sample holds approximately 470,000 distinct CDR3 sequences, and around 30% of those were seen once. Jointly, the top ten make up 0.7% to 1% of the sample. The sample was sorted CD4+, CD8+, or CD8+CD57+ T cells (not recorded which) from PBMCs. Receptors originate from a human donor with aplastic anemia.

The CDR3, as DNA: TGTGCCAGTAGTCAAACTAGCGGGAGGCTGTTTAACAATGAGCAGTTCTTC. Translation: CASSQTSGRLFNNEQFF. The V gene is TRBV19, the J gene TRBJ2-1, with 12 bases that match TRBD2. Per germline, CDR1 LNHDA and CDR2 SQIVND (reference sequence). The V segment lost 5 bases and the J segment 5 bases; nucleotides outside the gene matches: 10. This CDR3 comprises 17 residues.

This clonotype appeared a few times. The chain recombines TRBV15 with TRBJ2-1; 11 bases fit TRBD2. Germline V gene lookup returns CDR1 LNHNV and CDR2 YYDKDF (reference sequence). The V segment lost 3 bases and the J segment 8 bases; nucleotides outside the gene matches: 12. The CDR3 length is 17 residues. The CDR3 is CATSSPILAGGRDEQFF. CDR3 coding DNA: TGTGCCACCAGCAGCCCTATTCTAGCGGGGGGCAGGGATGAGCAGTTCTTC.

The chain joins TRBV6-1 to TRBJ1-3, with D unclear. The ends were cut back, 3 bases at V and 0 bases at J, with 12 bases in the middle. CDR1 and CDR2 (germline): MNHNS, SASEGT. This CDR3 region has 16 residues. In DNA, the CDR3 is TGTGCCAGCAGTGAGACTTCACCGGGCTCTGGAAACACCATATATTTT. Protein sequence: CASSETSPGSGNTIYF.

This clonotype was seen a few times. CDR3 coding DNA: TGTGCCAGCAGCTCAGGACGGATCCAGTTCTTC. Protein sequence: CASSSGRIQFF. V gene TRBV9 combines with J gene TRBJ2-1; no reliable D call. This CDR3 region has 11 residues. Germline loops: CDR1 SGDLS, CDR2 YYNGEE. Trimming shortened V by 4 bases and J by 13 bases, and 12 bases separated the two germline ends.

Points on this clonotype: The junction departs from the called germline gene at one end, perhaps through a read error. The rearrangement joins TRBV7-6 to TRBJ2-1, with 16 bases lining up with TRBD2. The CDR3 loop spans 17 amino acids. CDR1 SGHVS and CDR2 FNYEAQ come from the germline V gene. CDR3 residues: CASSLGTSGRALDEQFF. The CDR3 region has the DNA TGTGCTAGCAGCCTAGGGACTAGCGGGAGGGCTTTGGATGAGCAGTTCTTC.

This clonotype appeared a few times. One end of the junction does not line up with germline, which may come from a read error. The chain is built from TRBV7-7 and TRBJ2-5; 7 bases line up with TRBD1. Per germline, CDR1 SSHAT and CDR2 FNYEAQ (reference sequence). The CDR3 consists of 15 residues. The CDR3 here is CASSPSDRQGETQYF. The CDR3 coding sequence is TGTGCTAGCAGCCCCTCTGATCGACAGGGAGAGACCCAGTACTTC.

This clonotype was picked up a small number of times. The genes are TRBV20-1 and TRBJ1-2; 11 bases line up with TRBD1. Germline lookup yields CDR1 DFQATT and CDR2 SNEGSKA (reference sequence). Trimming cost V 5 bases and J 8 bases; bases outside gene matches: 13. The CDR3 loop spans 15 amino acids. The CDR3 DNA reads as TGCAGTGCTCTTATGGACAGGGGGCAAGAAGGCGGCTACACCTTC. It encodes CSALMDRGQEGGYTF.

This clonotype was picked up a small number of times. The V and J genes are TRBV7-9 and TRBJ2-5, with D hard to call. Germline V gene lookup returns CDR1 SEHNR and CDR2 FQNEAQ (reference sequence). The V end was cut by 3 bases, the J end by 5 bases, with 13 bases between. CDR3 size: 14 residues. The CDR3 loop reads CASSLFGGRETQYF. The CDR3 DNA follows: TGTGCCAGCAGCTTGTTTGGTGGTCGGGAGACCCAGTACTTC.

This clonotype was counted a few times. The V call is TRBV29-1, the J call TRBJ2-2, with D possibly matching TRBD1 (6 bases). This CDR3 comprises 18 residues. The V end was cut by 2 bases, the J end by 0 bases, with 19 bases between. Germline V gene sequence: CDR1 SQVTM, CDR2 ANQGSEA. The CDR3 DNA reads TGCAGCGTTGAAAACGGGACACTCCTTGGCCCGAACACCGGGGAGCTGTTTTTT. It is translated as CSVENGTLLGPNTGELFF.

A few counts support this clonotype. This chain uses TRBV6-1 with TRBJ2-5, with D unresolved. V gave up 3 bases and J gave up 1 base, with 12 bases separating them. This CDR3 spans 15 amino acids. Germline V gene data show CDR1 as MNHNS and CDR2 as SASEGT. CDR3 amino acids: CASSDPAQGQETQYF. The CDR3 nucleotides read TGTGCCAGCAGTGACCCCGCTCAAGGCCAAGAGACCCAGTACTTC.

The chain employs TRBV2 and TRBJ1-1, with 10 bases fitting TRBD1. The CDR3 consists of 17 residues. V trimming: 6 bases; J trimming: 4 bases; junction bases outside the gene matches: 14. Germline V gives CDR1 SNHLY, CDR2 FYNNEI. The CDR3 protein is CASRVWTGGVWSTEAFF. Here the CDR3 DNA reads TGTGCCAGCAGAGTTTGGACAGGGGGGGTTTGGAGCACTGAAGCTTTCTTT.

This clonotype was seen only a few times. The V call is TRBV4-1, the J call TRBJ1-2; no firm D call. The length of the CDR3 is 14 residues. Per germline, CDR1 MGHRA and CDR2 YSYEKL. V was trimmed by 0 bases and J by 8 bases, leaving 13 bases between them. In DNA form, the CDR3 reads TGCGCCAGCAGCCAAGATTCGGGTTGGGGAGGCTACACCTTC. It is translated as CASSQDSGWGGYTF.

This clonotype was counted many times. The genes are TRBV10-2 and TRBJ1-2, with a weak D call TRBD1 (5 bases). Germline loops: CDR1 WSHSY, CDR2 SAAADI. V lost 4 bases and J 2 bases, leaving 17 bases between the germline ends. This CDR3 spans 16 amino acids. The CDR3 spells CASSGLTGGENYGYTF. The CDR3 coding sequence is TGCGCCAGCAGTGGACTAACAGGAGGGGAAAACTATGGCTACACCTTC.

This clonotype was detected ten times or more. V is TRBV25-1 and J is TRBJ2-7, with no clear D. Per the germline V gene, CDR1 is MGHDK and CDR2 is SYGVNS. This CDR3 is 14 amino acids long. The V end was cut by 6 bases, the J end by 3 bases, with 15 bases between. The CDR3 reads CASSPSLTNYEQYF. CDR3 DNA: TGTGCCAGCAGCCCTTCGCTTACAAACTACGAGCAGTACTTC.

The table lists this clonotype with many counts. J is TRBJ2-5 and V is TRBV7-6; D uncertain. The CDR3 has 14 residues. Germline V lookup: CDR1 SGHVS, CDR2 FNYEAQ. V gave up 1 base and J gave up 5 bases, with 11 bases separating them. CDR3 coding DNA: TGTGCCAGCAGCTTAGTAGGGATAAGGGAGACCCAGTACTTC. It specifies CASSLVGIRETQYF. Based on the CDR3 plus reference TRBV7-6 and TRBJ2-5, the full variable domain is GAGVSQSPRYKVTKRGQDVALRCDPISGHVSLYWYRQALGQGPEFLTYFNYEAQQDKSGLPNDRFSAERPEGSISTLTIQRTEQRDSAMYRCASSLVGIRETQYFGPGTRLLVL.

V gene TRBV6-1 combines with J gene TRBJ2-2; TRBD2 agrees at 8 bases. Losses at the gene ends were 6 bases for V and 6 bases for J; bases not matched to a gene: 9. Germline V CDR1 and CDR2: MNHNS, SASEGT. The CDR3 contains 15 residues. CDR3 sequence: CASSAGTRFAGELFF. The CDR3 nucleotides are TGTGCCAGCAGCGCCGGGACTAGGTTCGCCGGGGAGCTGTTTTTT.

This clonotype occurred many times. The rearrangement joins TRBV6-5 to TRBJ2-7; D perhaps matches TRBD2 (6 bases). Germline CDR1 MNHEY, CDR2 SVGAGI. V dropped 4 bases and J dropped 6 bases, with 10 bases sitting between them. This CDR3 is 12 amino acids long. The CDR3 reads CASSSGVAEQYF. CDR3 coding DNA: TGTGCCAGCAGTTCGGGAGTAGCCGAGCAGTACTTC.

V usage is TRBV11-2 and J usage is TRBJ2-5; D is ambiguous. The CDR3 loop spans 12 amino acids. Germline CDR1 and CDR2: SGHAT and FQNNGV. The V end was cut by 4 bases, the J end by 5 bases, with 8 bases between. This CDR3 is CASSSLVETQYF. The CDR3 nucleotides are TGTGCCAGCAGCTCTCTGGTGGAGACCCAGTACTTC. The full variable domain, completed using reference TRBV11-2 and TRBJ2-5, is EAGVAQSPRYKIIEKRQSVAFWCNPISGHATLYWYQQILGQGPKLLIQFQNNGVVDDSQLPKDRFSAERLKGVDSTLKIQPAKLEDSAVYLCASSSLVETQYFGPGTRLLVL.

The V and J genes are TRBV25-1 and TRBJ1-2, with D perhaps matching TRBD1 (5 bases). The CDR3 is 12 amino acids. Trimming stripped 9 bases from V and 10 bases from J, with 18 bases between. Germline CDR1 is MGHDK and CDR2 is SYGVNS. Here the CDR3 reads CASSPDSGAYTF. For the CDR3, the DNA is TGTGCCAGTAGTCCCGACAGCGGGGCCTACACCTTC.

The table lists this clonotype with a few counts. The chain couples TRBV9 to TRBJ2-7, with a weak D call TRBD2 (6 bases). The DNA end favors TRBJ2-1, so the J call may be wrong. The CDR3 contains 12 residues. Germline CDR1 reads SGDLS; CDR2 reads YYNGEE. In nucleotides, the CDR3 is TGTGCCAGCAGCACAGTCCGGGGGGAGCAGTTCTTC. Protein: CASSTVRGEQFF.